This TCR beta chain emerged from a study of cytomegalovirus exposure and HLA in healthy donors. Findings and limits, study-wide: Sequences of the TCR beta chain were said to predict the HLA-A and HLA-B alleles of most subjects accurately.

CDR3 length equals 17 residues. V was cut by 5 bases and J by 4 bases, with 23 bases left in between. CDR1 is SEHNR, CDR2 FQNEAQ, per germline (reference sequence). Vbeta (60) and Jbeta (13) primers were used in the PCR. Using immunoSEQ multiplex PCR, the repertoire was profiled, and TCRdb retains in-frame clones only, with some absent. The sample has approximately 290,000 clones, 80% seen once. With regard to this clone: Its antigen is unknown.

Specimen: PBMCs. The V and J genes are TRBV7-9 and TRBJ1-2, with a possible D match to TRBD1 (5 bases). This receptor was identified in a girl aged 2-10 years in good health and CMV-seronegative. The DNA for the CDR3 is TGTGCCAGCAGCGCACCGATGGGGGGAAGTAATACCTATGGCTACACCTTC. Translation gives CASSAPMGGSNTYGYTF. The whole variable domain, filled in from reference TRBV7-9 and TRBJ1-2, reads DTGVSQNPRHKITKRGQNVTFRCDPISEHNRLYWYRQTLGQGPEFLTYFQNEAQLEKSRLLSDRFSAERPKGSFSTLEIQRTEQGDSAMYLCASSAPMGGSNTYGYTFGSGTRLTVV.